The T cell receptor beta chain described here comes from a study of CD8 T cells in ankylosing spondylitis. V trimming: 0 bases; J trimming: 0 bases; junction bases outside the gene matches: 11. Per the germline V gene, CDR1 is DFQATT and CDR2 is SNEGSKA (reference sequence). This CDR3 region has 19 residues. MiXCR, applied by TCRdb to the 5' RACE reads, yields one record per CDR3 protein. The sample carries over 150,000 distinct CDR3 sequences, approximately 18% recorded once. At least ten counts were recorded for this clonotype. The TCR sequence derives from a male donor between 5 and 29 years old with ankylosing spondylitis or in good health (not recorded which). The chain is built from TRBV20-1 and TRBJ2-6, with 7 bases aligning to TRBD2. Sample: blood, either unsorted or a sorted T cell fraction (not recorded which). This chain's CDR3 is CSARDPLAGVSSGANVLTF. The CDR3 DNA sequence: TGCAGTGCTAGAGATCCGCTCGCGGGAGTTTCCTCTGGGGCCAACGTCCTGACTTTC.